One sample yielded the 8 T cell receptor beta chains listed below, sequenced in a study of blood T cell repertoires in COVID-19. Sequencing used immunoSEQ multiplex PCR; TCRdb keeps in-frame clones, though not all of them. The sample records about 140,000 clones, more than 75% being singletons. The sequencing sample was made of peripheral blood. Receptors were obtained from an elderly man with acute or convalescent COVID-19.

This clone was seen only once. This chain connects TRBV27 to TRBJ2-2; 8 bases agree with TRBD1. The CDR3 contains 14 residues. Germline V gene data show CDR1 as MNHEY and CDR2 as SMNVEV (reference sequence). V lost 5 bases to trimming and J lost 3 bases; unmatched junction nucleotides: 2. The CDR3 spells CASSPTGDTGELFF. The CDR3 bases are TGTGCCAGCAGTCCGACAGGGGACACCGGGGAGCTGTTTTTT.

The chain employs TRBV3-1 (or the pseudogene TRBV3-2) and TRBJ1-1, with D maybe TRBD1 (5 bases). Germline V lookup: CDR1 LGHDT, CDR2 YNNKEL (reference sequence). CDR3 length: 16 residues. V lost 3 bases and J lost 3, with 17 bases in between. The CDR3, as DNA: TGTGCCAGCAGCCAGTGGGGCGCGAGTAGGTACACTGAAGCTTTCTTT. As protein: CASSQWGASRYTEAFF.

This chain connects TRBV6-6 to TRBJ2-2, with a tentative D call TRBD2 (7 bases). The germline V gene encodes CDR1 MNHNY and CDR2 SVGAGI (reference sequence). The V end was cut by 4 bases, the J end by 3 bases, with 15 bases between. The CDR3 spans 16 residues. The CDR3 bases are TGTGCCAGCAGTTTATTCGGGGGGCTAGACACCGGGGAGCTGTTTTTT. Translated: CASSLFGGLDTGELFF.

The rearrangement uses TRBV10-2 and TRBJ1-1; D gene unclear. The germline V gene has CDR1 WSHSY and CDR2 SAAADI. The CDR3 is made up of 13 amino acids. Trimming left V 4 bases short and J 5 bases short, with 11 bases between. CDR3 amino acids: CASSVASETEAFF. The CDR3 DNA reads as TGCGCCAGCAGTGTAGCCAGCGAAACTGAAGCTTTCTTT.

This chain joins TRBV14 and TRBJ1-6; 9 bases align to TRBD1. Germline lookup yields CDR1 SGHDN and CDR2 FVKESK. The CDR3 runs to 16 residues. V was pared by 1 base and J by 7 bases, with 5 bases of the junction left unmatched. Here the CDR3 DNA reads TGTGCCAGCAGCCAAGCCAACAGGGGGCCGAATTCACCCCTCCACTTT. Residues: CASSQANRGPNSPLHF.

A note on this clone: Within the sample, other DNA sequences also encode this same CDR3. This rearrangement joins TRBV7-2 to TRBJ1-1; D gene uncertain. The germline CDR1 and CDR2 sequences are SGHTA and FQGNSA. Trimming shortened V by 2 bases and J by 0 bases, and 7 bases separated the two germline ends. The CDR3 is made up of 14 amino acids. The CDR3 nucleotides read TGTGCCAGCAGCTTACAGAGGGTGAACACTGAAGCTTTCTTT. This translates into CASSLQRVNTEAFF.

J is TRBJ2-7 and V is TRBV11-2; D not resolved. Trimming left V 3 bases short and J 4 bases short, with 13 bases between. CDR1 and CDR2 from the germline V gene are SGHAT and FQNNGV. CDR3 length: 14 residues. The CDR3 spells CASSFLSSNYEQYF. CDR3 DNA sequence: TGTGCCAGCAGCTTCCTTAGTTCGAATTACGAGCAGTACTTC.

The chain combines TRBV15 with TRBJ2-2; the match to TRBD1 covers 8 bases. The length of the CDR3 is 18 residues. V lost 1 base, J lost 2 bases, and 9 bases stayed unmatched. The germline V gene has CDR1 LNHNV and CDR2 YYDKDF (reference sequence). The CDR3: CATSRALAGTGNTGELFF. The CDR3 region has the DNA TGTGCCACCAGCAGAGCGTTGGCCGGGACAGGCAACACCGGGGAGCTGTTTTTT.